One and the same sample provided the 7 T cell receptor beta chains below, sequenced in a study of shared clonotypes between healthy human individuals. Profiled with immunoSEQ multiplex PCR; TCRdb holds only in-frame clones, not every one. The sample has hundreds of thousands of clones; around 90% are singletons. Terminally differentiated effector memory CD45RA+ cells were excluded by CCR7 positive selection of CD45RO-negative cells. Sequencing was carried out using naive CD8+ T cells sorted from blood. The receptors come from a man under 40 in good health.

This chain joins TRBV27 and TRBJ2-1; TRBD2 matches 9 bases. Germline trimming cut 7 bases from V and 12 bases from J; bases unmatched to any gene: 7. Germline V gives CDR1 MNHEY, CDR2 SMNVEV (reference sequence). CDR3 length equals 12 residues. The CDR3 is CASMDRTSVQFF. The DNA for the CDR3 is TGTGCCAGCATGGATAGGACTAGCGTGCAGTTCTTC.

The chain uses TRBV7-2 and TRBJ2-3, with D possibly being TRBD2 (5 bases). Trimming took off 2 bases at V and 4 bases at J, with 16 bases between the two ends. Germline-derived CDR1 and CDR2 are SGHTA and FQGNSA. The length of the CDR3 is 16 residues. Here the CDR3 DNA reads TGTGCCAGCAGCTTAACTAGTGGGTTGGTGGCAGATACGCAGTATTTT. It specifies CASSLTSGLVADTQYF.

The gene calls are TRBV25-1 and TRBJ2-7; D is unresolved. This CDR3 has 13 residues. CDR1 MGHDK and CDR2 SYGVNS come from the germline V gene. V lost 2 bases and J 3 bases, leaving 8 bases between the germline ends. The CDR3 sequence: CASSEQLLYEQYF. The CDR3 DNA sequence: TGTGCCAGCAGTGAACAGTTACTCTACGAGCAGTACTTC.

The rearrangement uses TRBV29-1 and TRBJ1-1; a weak D match, TRBD1 (5 bases). This CDR3 comprises 14 residues. The germline gives CDR1 SQVTM, CDR2 ANQGSEA. V was clipped by 0 bases and J by 6 bases, with 14 bases between them. The CDR3 spells CSVEDLSRVAEAFF. The DNA of the CDR3 is TGCAGCGTTGAAGATCTTAGCAGGGTGGCTGAAGCTTTCTTT.

This chain connects TRBV7-9 to TRBJ1-2, with 8 bases identical to TRBD1. The ends lost 8 bases at V and 5 bases at J; junction bases unmatched: 16. Germline CDR1 and CDR2: SEHNR and FQNEAQ (reference sequence). CDR3 length: 16 residues. In DNA, the CDR3 is TGTGCCAGCTCAGCCCCCAGCACAGGGGGGAGGTATGGCTACACCTTC. Translating gives CASSAPSTGGRYGYTF.

This clone showed up just once. Mismatch with germline at one junction end may stem from a read error. The J gene is TRBJ2-7, the V gene TRBV4-1; D unresolved. Germline assignment: CDR1 MGHRA and CDR2 YSYEKL. The CDR3 totals 13 residues. Here the CDR3 DNA reads TGCGCCAGCAGCCAACCCTTTAGCCCACCGGAGCTTTTC. Encoded protein: CASSQPFSPPELF.

The chain recombines TRBV9 with TRBJ2-7; no reliable D call. V was trimmed by 4 bases and J by 4 bases, leaving 15 bases between them. Looked up from germline, CDR1 is SGDLS and CDR2 is YYNGEE. The CDR3 contains 14 residues. In DNA form, the CDR3 reads TGTGCCAGCAGCCCACGAAGCGACGCATACGAGCAGTACTTC. This codes for CASSPRSDAYEQYF.